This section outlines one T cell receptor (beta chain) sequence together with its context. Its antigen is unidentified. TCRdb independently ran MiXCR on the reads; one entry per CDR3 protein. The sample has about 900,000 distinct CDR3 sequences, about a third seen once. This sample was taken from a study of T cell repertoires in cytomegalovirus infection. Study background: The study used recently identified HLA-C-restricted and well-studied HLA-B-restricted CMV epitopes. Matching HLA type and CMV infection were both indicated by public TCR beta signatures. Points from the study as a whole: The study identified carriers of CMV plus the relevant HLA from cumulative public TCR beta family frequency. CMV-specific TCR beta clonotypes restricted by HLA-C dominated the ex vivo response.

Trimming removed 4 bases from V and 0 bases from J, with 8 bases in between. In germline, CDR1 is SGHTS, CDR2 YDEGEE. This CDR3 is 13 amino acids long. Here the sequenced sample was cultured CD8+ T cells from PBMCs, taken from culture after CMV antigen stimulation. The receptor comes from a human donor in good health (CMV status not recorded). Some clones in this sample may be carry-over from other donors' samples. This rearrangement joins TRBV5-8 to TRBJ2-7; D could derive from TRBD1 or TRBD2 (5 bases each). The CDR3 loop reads CASSGGSSYEQYV. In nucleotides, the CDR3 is TGTGCCAGCAGCGGGGGAAGCTCCTACGAGCAGTACGTC.